The TCR beta chain under discussion was sequenced for a study of cytomegalovirus exposure and HLA in healthy donors. This CDR3 comprises 15 residues. With V trimmed by 4 bases and J by 5 bases, 8 bases remained unmatched. Germline CDR1 KGHSH, CDR2 LQKENI. 13 Jbeta primers and 60 Vbeta primers were used for the PCR. Only in-frame clones appear in the TCRdb table, and some are missing; sequencing was by immunoSEQ multiplex PCR. This sample has 150,000 to 200,000 clones, with roughly 77% found just once. This chain connects TRBV18 to TRBJ2-5; 9 nucleotides match TRBD2. The TCR comes from a man younger than 35 in good health and CMV-seropositive. Specimen: PBMCs. The CDR3 sequence: CASSLQGLARETQYF. The CDR3 bases are TGTGCCAGCTCACTGCAGGGACTAGCTAGGGAGACCCAGTACTTC. Filled out from reference TRBV18 and TRBJ2-5, the complete variable domain reads NAGVMQNPRHLVRRRGQEARLRCSPMKGHSHVYWYRQLPEEGLKFMVYLQKENIIDESGMPKERFSAEFPKEGPSILRIQQVVRGDSAAYFCASSLQGLARETQYFGPGTRLLVL.